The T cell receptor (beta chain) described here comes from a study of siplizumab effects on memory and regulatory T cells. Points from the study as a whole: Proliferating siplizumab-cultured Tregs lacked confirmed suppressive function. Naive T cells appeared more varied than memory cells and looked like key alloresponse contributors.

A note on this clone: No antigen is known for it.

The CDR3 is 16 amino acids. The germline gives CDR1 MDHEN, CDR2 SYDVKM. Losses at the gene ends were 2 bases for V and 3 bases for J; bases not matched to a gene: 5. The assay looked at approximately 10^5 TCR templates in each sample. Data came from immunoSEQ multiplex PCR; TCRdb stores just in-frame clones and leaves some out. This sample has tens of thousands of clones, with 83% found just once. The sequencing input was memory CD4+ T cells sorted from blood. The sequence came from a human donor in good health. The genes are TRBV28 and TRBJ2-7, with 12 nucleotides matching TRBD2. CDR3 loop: CASSLLGLAGFYEQYF. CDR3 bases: TGTGCCAGCAGTTTACTCGGACTAGCGGGATTCTACGAGCAGTACTTC.